One sample yielded the 20 T cell receptor beta chains listed below, sequenced in a study of T cells in localized non-small cell lung cancer. Sequenced by immunoSEQ multiplex PCR; TCRdb stores in-frame clones only, minus some. The sample holds tens of thousands of clones, roughly nine tenths seen once. Sequencing was performed on peripheral blood, taken before any cancer treatment. Receptors were obtained from a male donor aged 60 or over with stage I lung adenocarcinoma.

The chain has TRBV30 and TRBJ1-5; 8 nucleotides align to TRBD1. The CDR3 totals 15 residues. Losses at the gene ends were 5 bases for V and 4 bases for J; bases not matched to a gene: 10. The germline V gene has CDR1 GTSNPN and CDR2 SVGIG (reference sequence). CDR3 bases: TGTGCCTGGTCCGGGACAGGAGGATTAAATCAGCCCCAGCATTTT. It specifies CAWSGTGGLNQPQHF.

The chain couples TRBV6-1 to TRBJ1-5; TRBD1 is a possible D gene (5 bases). The V gene's germline CDR1 is MNHNS and CDR2 SASEGT. The CDR3 has 13 amino acids. V shed 6 bases and J shed 6 bases, with 12 bases lying between them. Here the CDR3 DNA reads TGTGCCAGCAGGTGGGGACTTGGTCAGCCCCAGCATTTT. It is translated as CASRWGLGQPQHF.

This clone was detected only once. The V and J genes are TRBV6-1 and TRBJ2-3, with D tentatively TRBD1 or TRBD2 (5 bases each). This CDR3 has 15 amino acids. V was pared by 4 bases and J by 7 bases, with 18 bases between. Germline V gene lookup returns CDR1 MNHNS and CDR2 SASEGT. The CDR3 DNA reads as TGTGCCAGCAGTGGCCGGGACCGCGGTGGTAATACGCAGTATTTT. Its protein product is CASSGRDRGGNTQYF.

The chain carries TRBV2 and TRBJ1-1; 7 bases fit TRBD1. Germline V gives CDR1 SNHLY, CDR2 FYNNEI. Losses at the gene ends were 1 base for V and 3 bases for J; bases not matched to a gene: 8. The CDR3 runs 16 residues. CDR3 coding DNA: TGTGCCAGCAGTGAAGGGCCAGGGGGAGGATACACTGAAGCTTTCTTT. Protein sequence: CASSEGPGGGYTEAFF.

For the CDR3, the DNA is TGTGCCAGCAGCTTAGCGGACGCGGGGGGCTTCAAGTTCTTC. Residues: CASSLADAGGFKFF. V gene TRBV7-2 combines with J gene TRBJ2-1; TRBD2 matches 8 bases. CDR3 length equals 14 residues. V shed 0 bases, J shed 14 bases, and the junction held 9 bases outside the gene matches. Germline V lookup: CDR1 SGHTA, CDR2 FQGNSA.

This sequence joins TRBV19 and TRBJ1-2; tentative D call: TRBD1 (6 bases). The germline V gene has CDR1 LNHDA and CDR2 SQIVND (reference sequence). The CDR3 consists of 17 residues. Trimming stripped 6 bases from V and 7 bases from J, with 27 bases between. The CDR3 DNA follows: TGTGCCAGTAGACCGGGGGGCGCTTATCTCTCTGGTGGTGGCTACACCTTC. Residues: CASRPGGAYLSGGGYTF. The variable domain in full, completed from reference TRBV19 and TRBJ1-2, reads DGGITQSPKYLFRKEGQNVTLSCEQNLNHDAMYWYRQDPGQGLRLIYYSQIVNDFQKGDIAEGYSVSREKKESFPLTVTSAQKNPTAFYLCASRPGGAYLSGGGYTFGSGTRLTVV.

The J gene is TRBJ2-2, the V gene TRBV30, with a possible D match to TRBD1 (8 bases). The CDR3 totals 15 residues. Germline V gene lookup returns CDR1 GTSNPN and CDR2 SVGIG (reference sequence). Trimming took off 2 bases at V and 5 bases at J, with 15 bases between the two ends. In nucleotides, the CDR3 is TGTGCCTGGAGTACTGGACAGGGAGGGACCGGGGAGCTGTTTTTT. This sequence encodes CAWSTGQGGTGELFF.

The chain joins TRBV7-9 to TRBJ2-5, with unresolved D. The CDR3 contains 15 residues. Germline-derived CDR1 and CDR2 are SEHNR and FQNEAQ (reference sequence). V gave up 0 bases and J gave up 1 base, with 9 bases separating them. In DNA form, the CDR3 reads TGTGCCAGCAGCTTAGCGCGCCAGTCCCAAGAGACCCAGTACTTC. Protein sequence: CASSLARQSQETQYF. Full variable domain (missing parts from reference TRBV7-9 and TRBJ2-5): DTGVSQNPRHKITKRGQNVTFRCDPISEHNRLYWYRQTLGQGPEFLTYFQNEAQLEKSRLLSDRFSAERPKGSFSTLEIQRTEQGDSAMYLCASSLARQSQETQYFGPGTRLLVL.

The chain employs TRBV2 and TRBJ2-1, with D perhaps TRBD2 (7 bases). This CDR3 contains 13 residues. V lost 7 bases, J lost 10 bases, and 17 bases lay in between. Germline-derived CDR1 and CDR2 are SNHLY and FYNNEI. CDR3 amino acids: CASKGTGGGEQFF. The CDR3 region has the DNA TGTGCCAGCAAGGGGACCGGCGGGGGCGAGCAGTTCTTC.

The genes are TRBV5-1 and TRBJ2-1; D is tentatively TRBD1 or TRBD2 (7 bases each). V lost 0 bases to trimming and J lost 10 bases, with 20 bases between them. Germline CDR1 reads SGHRS; CDR2 reads YFSETQ. The CDR3 sequence is 16 residues long. The CDR3 protein is CASSLGLWDSGTEQFF. The CDR3, as DNA: TGCGCCAGCAGCTTGGGTCTTTGGGACAGCGGGACCGAGCAGTTCTTC.

This chain links TRBV7-9 with TRBJ2-3; perhaps D is TRBD1 or TRBD2 (5 bases each). Germline V gives CDR1 SEHNR, CDR2 FQNEAQ (reference sequence). V was clipped by 1 base and J by 5 bases, with 10 bases between them. The CDR3 spans 14 residues. CDR3 loop: CASSLVGVGDTQYF. The CDR3 bases are TGTGCCAGCAGCTTAGTGGGGGTAGGAGATACGCAGTATTTT.

This chain links TRBV5-1 with TRBJ2-7, with D possibly matching TRBD1 (5 bases). Trimming took off 0 bases at V and 6 bases at J, with 7 bases between the two ends. This CDR3 has 12 residues. Germline V lookup: CDR1 SGHRS, CDR2 YFSETQ. The CDR3 region has the DNA TGCGCCAGCAGCTTGGAAAGGGGCGAGCAGTACTTC. The encoded protein is CASSLERGEQYF.

As concerns this clone: At one end, the junction sequence differs from germline, possibly due to a read error. Other DNA sequences in the same sample also yield this CDR3. The chain couples TRBV30 to TRBJ2-6; D gene ambiguous. The CDR3 consists of 16 residues. Germline V CDR1 and CDR2: GTSNPN, SVGIG (reference sequence). CDR3 in DNA: TGTGCTTGGAGTTCGGGCCTTCTCTCTGGGGCCAACGTCCTGACTTTC. It translates to CAWSSGLLSGANVLTF. The entire variable domain, with the rest obtained from reference TRBV30 and TRBJ2-6, is as follows: SQTIHQWPATLVQPVGSPLSLECTVEGTSNPNLYWYRQAAGRGLQLLFYSVGIGQISSEVPQNLSASRPQDRQFILSSKKLLLSDSGFYLCAWSSGLLSGANVLTFGAGSRLTVL.

This rearrangement joins TRBV6-6 to TRBJ2-7; the D gene is possibly TRBD1 (7 bases). This CDR3 has 13 residues. From germline, CDR1 is MNHNY and CDR2 SVGAGI (reference sequence). In DNA form, the CDR3 reads TGTGCCAGCAGTCAGCTAGAGGGGGGACAGTTATCTGTC. Its protein is CASSQLEGGQLSV.

The rearrangement uses TRBV30 and TRBJ2-1; 11 nucleotides agree with TRBD2. Germline CDR1 and CDR2: GTSNPN and SVGIG (reference sequence). Germline trimming cut 4 bases from V and 5 bases from J; bases unmatched to any gene: 7. CDR3 length: 15 residues. CDR3 region: CAWNPGLAGNNEQFF. DNA for the CDR3: TGTGCCTGGAACCCCGGACTAGCGGGCAACAATGAGCAGTTCTTC.

The chain combines TRBV9 with TRBJ1-5; 7 bases match TRBD1. The CDR3 loop spans 15 amino acids. The germline gives CDR1 SGDLS, CDR2 YYNGEE. V shed 4 bases and J 2 bases; nucleotides not matched to a gene: 6. CDR3 nucleotides: TGTGCCAGCAGCCCTCAGGGGGAGGGCAATCAGCCCCAGCATTTT. Protein: CASSPQGEGNQPQHF.

V gene TRBV28 combines with J gene TRBJ2-2; D ambiguous. This CDR3 has 14 amino acids. V shed 2 bases and J shed 3 bases, with 7 bases lying between them. Germline CDR1 is MDHEN and CDR2 is SYDVKM. The CDR3, as DNA: TGTGCCAGCAGTTTACACACCTACACCGGGGAGCTGTTTTTT. Its translation is CASSLHTYTGELFF.

This chain joins TRBV11-1 and TRBJ2-7, with unresolved D. Germline CDR1 reads SGHAT; CDR2 reads FQDESV (reference sequence). The ends were cut back, 4 bases at V and 6 bases at J, with 10 bases in the middle. The CDR3 contains 12 residues. Written as DNA, the CDR3 is TGTGCCAGCAGCTCTTTTTTAGGCGAGCAGTACTTC. This translates into CASSSFLGEQYF. Looking up the rest from reference TRBV11-1 and TRBJ2-7 gives the full variable domain: EAEVAQSPRYKITEKSQAVAFWCDPISGHATLYWYRQILGQGPELLVQFQDESVVDDSQLPKDRFSAERLKGVDSTLKIQPAELGDSAMYLCASSSFLGEQYFGPGTRLTVT.

This chain links TRBV5-1 with TRBJ1-2; TRBD1 agrees at 7 bases. V trimming: 3 bases; J trimming: 7 bases; junction bases outside the gene matches: 9. CDR3 length: 14 amino acids. The germline V gene encodes CDR1 SGHRS and CDR2 YFSETQ. The CDR3 DNA reads as TGCGCCAGCAGCTCCTCGGGACAGAGCATTGGCTACACCTTC. Protein: CASSSSGQSIGYTF. The variable domain in full, with the rest retrieved from reference TRBV5-1 and TRBJ1-2, is KAGVTQTPRYLIKTRGQQVTLSCSPISGHRSVSWYQQTPGQGLQFLFEYFSETQRNKGNFPGRFSGRQFSNSRSEMNVSTLELGDSALYLCASSSSGQSIGYTFGSGTRLTVV.

The V call is TRBV6-5, the J call TRBJ2-7; D assignment may be TRBD1 or TRBD2 (5 bases each). Trimming took 6 bases from V and 3 from J, leaving 18 bases between them. CDR1 and CDR2 from the germline V gene are MNHEY and SVGAGI. The CDR3 is 15 amino acids. CDR3: CASSLGTAISYEQYF. CDR3 DNA sequence: TGTGCCAGCAGCCTCGGGACGGCGATTAGCTACGAGCAGTACTTC.